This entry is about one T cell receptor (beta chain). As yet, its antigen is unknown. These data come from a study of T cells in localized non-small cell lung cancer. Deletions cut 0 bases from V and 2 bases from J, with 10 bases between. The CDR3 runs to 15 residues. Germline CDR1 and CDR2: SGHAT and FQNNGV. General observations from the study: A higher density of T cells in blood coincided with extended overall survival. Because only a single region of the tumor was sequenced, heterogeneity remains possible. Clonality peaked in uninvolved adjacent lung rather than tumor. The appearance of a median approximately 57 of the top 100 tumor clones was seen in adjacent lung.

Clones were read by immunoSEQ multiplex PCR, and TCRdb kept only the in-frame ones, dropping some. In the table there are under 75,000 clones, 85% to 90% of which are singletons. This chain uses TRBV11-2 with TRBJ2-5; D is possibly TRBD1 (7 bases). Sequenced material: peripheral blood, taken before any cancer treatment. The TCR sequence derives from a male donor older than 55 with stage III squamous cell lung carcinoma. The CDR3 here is CASSLDRGTQETQYF. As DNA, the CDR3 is TGTGCCAGCAGCTTAGACAGGGGGACTCAAGAGACCCAGTACTTC.